The 11 T cell receptor beta chains in this list originate from one sample, sequenced in a study of technical replicates of blood from four donors. Generated by immunoSEQ multiplex PCR, the TCRdb table keeps only in-frame clones and is missing some. The repertoire holds approximately 16,000 clones, with approximately 87% as singletons. The specimen was PBMCs. These receptors came from a human donor in good health.

This sequence joins TRBV7-9 and TRBJ2-3; TRBD1 agrees at 7 bases. CDR3 length: 13 amino acids. The V segment lost 5 bases and the J segment 6 bases; nucleotides outside the gene matches: 5. CDR1 and CDR2 (germline): SEHNR, FQNEAQ (reference sequence). The CDR3 loop reads CASSPRGPDTQYF. DNA of the CDR3: TGTGCCAGCAGCCCGAGGGGGCCCGATACGCAGTATTTT.

J is TRBJ2-2 and V is TRBV5-1, with TRBD1 matching 7 bases. V lost 3 bases to trimming and J lost 2 bases; unmatched junction nucleotides: 1. The CDR3 sequence is 14 residues long. Germline CDR1 reads SGHRS; CDR2 reads YFSETQ. The CDR3: CASSWTGNTGELFF. CDR3 in DNA: TGCGCCAGCAGCTGGACAGGTAACACCGGGGAGCTGTTTTTT. Full variable domain (outside the CDR3, taken from reference TRBV5-1 and TRBJ2-2): KAGVTQTPRYLIKTRGQQVTLSCSPISGHRSVSWYQQTPGQGLQFLFEYFSETQRNKGNFPGRFSGRQFSNSRSEMNVSTLELGDSALYLCASSWTGNTGELFFGEGSRLTVL.

The chain is built from TRBV7-9 and TRBJ1-5; D perhaps matches TRBD1 (5 bases). V was trimmed by 4 bases and J by 4 bases, leaving 8 bases between them. The CDR3 runs 13 residues. From germline, CDR1 is SEHNR and CDR2 FQNEAQ (reference sequence). The CDR3 DNA reads as TGTGCCAGCAGCTGGGCAGGGAATCAGCCCCAGCATTTT. Encoded protein: CASSWAGNQPQHF.

V usage is TRBV7-9 and J usage is TRBJ2-4, with a possible D match to TRBD2 (6 bases). V dropped 3 bases and J dropped 3 bases, with 12 bases sitting between them. The germline V gene has CDR1 SEHNR and CDR2 FQNEAQ (reference sequence). The CDR3 is 15 amino acids. The chain's CDR3 is CASSFFGSGKNIQYF. In DNA, the CDR3 is TGTGCCAGCAGCTTTTTTGGTAGCGGCAAAAACATTCAGTACTTC.

The genes are TRBV13 and TRBJ2-5; perhaps TRBD2 as D (6 bases). V shed 5 bases and J shed 2 bases, with 21 bases lying between them. Germline V gene lookup returns CDR1 PRHDT and CDR2 FYEKMQ (reference sequence). This CDR3 is 17 amino acids long. The CDR3 sequence is CASSTRLQGGGQETQYF. The DNA of the CDR3 is TGTGCCAGCAGCACCCGCCTTCAGGGCGGAGGGCAAGAGACCCAGTACTTC.

The chain has TRBV28 and TRBJ2-7; tentative D call: TRBD1 (6 bases). Germline-derived CDR1 and CDR2 are MDHEN and SYDVKM. The ends were cut back, 10 bases at V and 0 bases at J, with 13 bases in the middle. The CDR3 totals 13 residues. The CDR3 DNA follows: TGTGCCACCGACAGGTCGAGCTCCTACGAGCAGTACTTC. This translates into CATDRSSSYEQYF.

This clone occurred a few times. The chain couples TRBV21-1 to TRBJ2-3; TRBD2 reflects the table's D call only, with no check against the DNA. TRBV21-1 is labeled a pseudogene. CDR3 length equals 19 residues. The CDR3 loop reads CASSKGDRLAGVRTDTQYF. DNA of the CDR3: TGTGCCAGCAGCAAAGGGGATCGACTAGCGGGAGTCCGCACAGATACGCAGTATTTT.

The J gene is TRBJ2-2, the V gene TRBV4-2; no definite D call. The CDR3 is 14 amino acids. Germline CDR1 is LGHNA and CDR2 is YNFKEQ. The V end was cut by 0 bases, the J end by 6 bases, with 8 bases between. The CDR3 region has the DNA TGTGCCAGCAGCCAAGAGAGCAGGTCCGGGGAGCTGTTTTTT. Its protein is CASSQESRSGELFF.

The table lists this clone with a few counts. This chain joins TRBV2 and TRBJ2-7; D gene unclear. Germline V gene data show CDR1 as SNHLY and CDR2 as FYNNEI. Trimming took 8 bases from V and 1 from J, leaving 6 bases between them. The CDR3 loop spans 11 amino acids. CDR3 sequence (DNA): TGTGCCAGCCGCGCTTCCTACGAGCAGTACTTC. It specifies CASRASYEQYF.

The chain couples TRBV5-1 to TRBJ2-2; D is uncertain. Germline values: CDR1 SGHRS, CDR2 YFSETQ. Trimming stripped 0 bases from V and 0 bases from J, with 6 bases between. The CDR3 is 15 residues long. The CDR3 DNA reads as TGCGCCAGCAGCTTGGAGCCTACGAACACCGGGGAGCTGTTTTTT. It yields the protein CASSLEPTNTGELFF.

J is TRBJ1-1 and V is TRBV2; the D is unclear. Trimming pared 3 bases from V and 9 bases from J, leaving 11 bases between. Germline assignment: CDR1 SNHLY and CDR2 FYNNEI. The CDR3 has 12 residues. CDR3 loop: CASSDHRLKAFF. The CDR3 DNA follows: TGTGCCAGCAGTGACCACAGATTGAAAGCTTTCTTT.